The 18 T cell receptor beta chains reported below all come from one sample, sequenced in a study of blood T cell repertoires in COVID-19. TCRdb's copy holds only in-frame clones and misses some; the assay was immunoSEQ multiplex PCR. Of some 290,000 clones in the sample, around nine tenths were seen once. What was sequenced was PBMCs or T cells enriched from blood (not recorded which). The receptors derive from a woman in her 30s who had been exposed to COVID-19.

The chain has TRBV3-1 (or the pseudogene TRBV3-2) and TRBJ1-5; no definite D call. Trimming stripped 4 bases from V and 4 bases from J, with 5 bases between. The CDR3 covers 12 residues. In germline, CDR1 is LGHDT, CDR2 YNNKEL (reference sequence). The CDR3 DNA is TGTGCCAGCAGCCGCGGTAATCAGCCCCAGCATTTT. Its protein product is CASSRGNQPQHF.

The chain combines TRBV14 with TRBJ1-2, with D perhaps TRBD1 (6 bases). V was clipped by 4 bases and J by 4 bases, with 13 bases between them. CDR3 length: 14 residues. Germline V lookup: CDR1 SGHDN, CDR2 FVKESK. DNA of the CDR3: TGTGCCAGCAGCCCCATGGACAGCTTCTATGGCTACACCTTC. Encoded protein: CASSPMDSFYGYTF.

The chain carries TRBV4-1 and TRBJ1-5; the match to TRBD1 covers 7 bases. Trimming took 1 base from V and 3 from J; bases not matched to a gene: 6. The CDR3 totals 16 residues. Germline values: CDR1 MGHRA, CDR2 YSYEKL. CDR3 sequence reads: CASSQGQGTINQPQHF. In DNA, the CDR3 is TGCGCCAGCAGCCAAGGACAGGGAACGATCAATCAGCCCCAGCATTTT.

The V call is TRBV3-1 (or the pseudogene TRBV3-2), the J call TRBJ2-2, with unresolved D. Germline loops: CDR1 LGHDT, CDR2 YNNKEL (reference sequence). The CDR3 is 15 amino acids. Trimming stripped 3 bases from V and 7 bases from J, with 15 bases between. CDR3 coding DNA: TGTGCCAGCAGCCACGGGTTGTTCGAAGTCGGGGAGCTGTTTTTT. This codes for CASSHGLFEVGELFF.

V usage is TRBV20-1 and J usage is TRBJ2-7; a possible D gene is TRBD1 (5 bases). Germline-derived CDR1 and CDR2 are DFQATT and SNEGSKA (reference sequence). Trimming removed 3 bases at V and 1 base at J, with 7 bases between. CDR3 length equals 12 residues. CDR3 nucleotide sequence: TGCAGTGCTAGTACAGGTTCCTACGAGCAGTACTTC. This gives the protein CSASTGSYEQYF.

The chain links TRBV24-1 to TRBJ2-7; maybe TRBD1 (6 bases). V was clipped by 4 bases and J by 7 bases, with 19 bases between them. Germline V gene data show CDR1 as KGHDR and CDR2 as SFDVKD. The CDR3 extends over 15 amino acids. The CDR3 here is CATSDPKTGRGEQYF. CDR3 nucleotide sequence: TGTGCCACCAGTGACCCCAAGACGGGTAGGGGGGAGCAGTACTTC.

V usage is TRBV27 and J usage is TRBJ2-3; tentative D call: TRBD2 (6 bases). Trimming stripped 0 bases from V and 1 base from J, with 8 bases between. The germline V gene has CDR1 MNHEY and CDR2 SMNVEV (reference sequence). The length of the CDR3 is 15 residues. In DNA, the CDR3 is TGTGCCAGCAGTTTATCGTGGGGGGGCACAGATACGCAGTATTTT. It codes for CASSLSWGGTDTQYF.

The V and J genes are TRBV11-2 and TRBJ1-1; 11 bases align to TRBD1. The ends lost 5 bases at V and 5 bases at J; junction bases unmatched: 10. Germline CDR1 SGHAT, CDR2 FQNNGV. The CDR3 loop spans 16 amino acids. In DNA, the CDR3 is TGTGCCAGCAGCGTAGGGACAGGGGGTTTGGGGACTGAAGCTTTCTTT. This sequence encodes CASSVGTGGLGTEAFF.

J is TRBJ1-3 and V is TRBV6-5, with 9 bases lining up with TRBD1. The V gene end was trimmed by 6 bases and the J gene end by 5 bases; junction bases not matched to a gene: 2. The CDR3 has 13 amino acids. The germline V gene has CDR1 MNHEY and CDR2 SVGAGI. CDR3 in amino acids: CASRGTGRNTIYF. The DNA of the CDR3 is TGTGCCAGCAGGGGGACAGGGCGAAACACCATATATTTT.

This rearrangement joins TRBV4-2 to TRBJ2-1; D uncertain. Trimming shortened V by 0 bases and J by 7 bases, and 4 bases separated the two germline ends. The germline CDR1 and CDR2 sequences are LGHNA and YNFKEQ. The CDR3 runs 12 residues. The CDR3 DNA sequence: TGTGCCAGCAGCCAAGATCGGAATGAGCAGTTCTTC. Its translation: CASSQDRNEQFF.

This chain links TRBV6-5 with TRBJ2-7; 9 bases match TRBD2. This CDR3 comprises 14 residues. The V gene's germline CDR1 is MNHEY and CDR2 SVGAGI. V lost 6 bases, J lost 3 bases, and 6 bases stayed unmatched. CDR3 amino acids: CASRKAGGHYEQYF. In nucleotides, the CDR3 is TGTGCCAGCAGAAAAGCGGGGGGTCACTACGAGCAGTACTTC.

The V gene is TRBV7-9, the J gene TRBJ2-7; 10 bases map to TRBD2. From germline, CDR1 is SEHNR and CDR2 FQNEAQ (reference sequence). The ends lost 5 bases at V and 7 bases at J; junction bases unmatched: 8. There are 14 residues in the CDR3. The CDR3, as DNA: TGTGCCAGCAGCCCGCTAGCGGGGGTAGGGGAGCAGTACTTC. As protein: CASSPLAGVGEQYF.

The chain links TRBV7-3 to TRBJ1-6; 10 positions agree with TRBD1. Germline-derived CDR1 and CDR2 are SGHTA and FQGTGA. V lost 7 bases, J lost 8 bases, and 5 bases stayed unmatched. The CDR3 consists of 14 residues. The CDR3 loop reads CASTSGTGDSPLHF. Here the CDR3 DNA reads TGTGCCAGCACATCCGGGACAGGGGATTCACCCCTCCACTTT. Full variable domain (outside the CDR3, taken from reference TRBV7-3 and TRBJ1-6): GAGVSQTPSNKVTEKGKYVELRCDPISGHTALYWYRQSLGQGPEFLIYFQGTGAADDSGLPNDRFFAVRPEGSVSTLKIQRTERGDSAVYLCASTSGTGDSPLHFGNGTRLTVT.

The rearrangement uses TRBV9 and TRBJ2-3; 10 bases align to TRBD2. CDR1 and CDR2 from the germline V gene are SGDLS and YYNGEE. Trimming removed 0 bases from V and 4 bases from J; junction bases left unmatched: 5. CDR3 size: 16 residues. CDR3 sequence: CASSVEAGGLADTQYF. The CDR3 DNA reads TGTGCCAGCAGCGTAGAAGCGGGGGGGCTCGCAGATACGCAGTATTTT. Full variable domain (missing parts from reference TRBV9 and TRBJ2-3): DSGVTQTPKHLITATGQRVTLRCSPRSGDLSVYWYQQSLDQGLQFLIQYYNGEERAKGNILERFSAQQFPDLHSELNLSSLELGDSALYFCASSVEAGGLADTQYFGPGTRLTVL.

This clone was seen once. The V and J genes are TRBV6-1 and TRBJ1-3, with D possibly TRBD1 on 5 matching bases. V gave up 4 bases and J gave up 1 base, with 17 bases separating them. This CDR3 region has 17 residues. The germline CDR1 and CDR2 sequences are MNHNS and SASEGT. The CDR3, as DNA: TGTGCCAGCAGTGCCCGCCCTGGGGGAGGATCTGGAAACACCATATATTTT. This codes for CASSARPGGGSGNTIYF.

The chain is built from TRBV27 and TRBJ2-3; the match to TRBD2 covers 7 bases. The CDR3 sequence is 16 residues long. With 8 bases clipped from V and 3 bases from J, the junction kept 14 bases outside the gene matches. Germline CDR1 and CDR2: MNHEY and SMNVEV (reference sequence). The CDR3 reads CASRALGSGLTDTQYF. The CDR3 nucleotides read TGTGCCAGCCGAGCCTTAGGTAGCGGGCTTACAGATACGCAGTATTTT.

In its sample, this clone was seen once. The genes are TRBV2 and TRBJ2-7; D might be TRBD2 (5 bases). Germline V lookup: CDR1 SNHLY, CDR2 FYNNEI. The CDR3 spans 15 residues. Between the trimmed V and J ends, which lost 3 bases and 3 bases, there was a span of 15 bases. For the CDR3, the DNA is TGTGCCAGCAGTGACATCGGGAAGAGCGTCTACGAGCAGTACTTC. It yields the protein CASSDIGKSVYEQYF.

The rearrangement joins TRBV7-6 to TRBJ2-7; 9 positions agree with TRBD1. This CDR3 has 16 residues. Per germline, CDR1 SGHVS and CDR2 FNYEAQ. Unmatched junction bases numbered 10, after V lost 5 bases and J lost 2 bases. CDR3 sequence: CASSPNSGQGPYEQYF. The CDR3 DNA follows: TGTGCCAGCAGCCCCAACTCGGGACAGGGCCCCTACGAGCAGTACTTC.